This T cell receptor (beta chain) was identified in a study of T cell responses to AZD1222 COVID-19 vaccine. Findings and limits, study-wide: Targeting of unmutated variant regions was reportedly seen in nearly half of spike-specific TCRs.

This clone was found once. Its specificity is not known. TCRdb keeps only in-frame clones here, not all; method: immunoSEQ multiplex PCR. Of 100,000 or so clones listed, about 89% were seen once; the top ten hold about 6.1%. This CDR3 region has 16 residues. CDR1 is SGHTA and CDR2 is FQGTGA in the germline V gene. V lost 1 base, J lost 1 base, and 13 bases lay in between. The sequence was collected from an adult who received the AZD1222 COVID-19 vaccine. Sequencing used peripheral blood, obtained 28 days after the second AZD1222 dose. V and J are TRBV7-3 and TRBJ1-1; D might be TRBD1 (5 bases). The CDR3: CASSLKRGTGNTEAFF. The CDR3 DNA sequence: TGTGCCAGCAGCTTAAAAAGAGGGACGGGGAACACTGAAGCTTTCTTT.